Presented here are 6 T cell receptor beta chains from one specimen sequenced in a study of cytomegalovirus exposure and HLA in healthy donors. TCRdb keeps only in-frame clones here, not all; method: immunoSEQ multiplex PCR. Of 150,000 to 200,000 clones detected, more than 75% appear once; the ten largest clones hold approximately 2.4%. Input material: PBMCs. The receptors were sampled from a man aged 18-30 years in good health and CMV-seropositive.

This clone was observed a single time. The rearrangement joins TRBV5-1 to TRBJ1-1; D might be TRBD1 (5 bases). The CDR3 consists of 15 residues. Germline assignment: CDR1 SGHRS and CDR2 YFSETQ. V was pared by 4 bases and J by 11 bases, with 24 bases between. The CDR3 bases are TGCGCCAGCAGCGGTGGGGCAGCTACTGCCGCGGGGGCTTTCTTT. The encoded protein is CASSGGAATAAGAFF.

The chain joins TRBV5-1 to TRBJ2-7; 9 positions agree with TRBD2. Losses at the gene ends were 0 bases for V and 3 bases for J; bases not matched to a gene: 7. Germline V CDR1 and CDR2: SGHRS, YFSETQ. The CDR3 is made up of 16 amino acids. CDR3 region: CASSLAAGGPHYEQYF. CDR3 DNA sequence: TGCGCCAGCAGCTTGGCTGCGGGAGGGCCCCACTACGAGCAGTACTTC. Full variable domain (remainder filled in from reference TRBV5-1 and TRBJ2-7): KAGVTQTPRYLIKTRGQQVTLSCSPISGHRSVSWYQQTPGQGLQFLFEYFSETQRNKGNFPGRFSGRQFSNSRSEMNVSTLELGDSALYLCASSLAAGGPHYEQYFGPGTRLTVT.

The gene calls are TRBV5-1 and TRBJ1-2; weak D call: TRBD1 (6 bases). Trimming removed 4 bases at V and 6 bases at J, with 16 bases between. CDR1 is SGHRS and CDR2 is YFSETQ in the germline V gene. This CDR3 has 14 amino acids. The CDR3 here is CASSPNTGRNGYTF. The DNA of the CDR3 is TGCGCCAGCAGCCCGAATACAGGGCGCAATGGCTACACCTTC.

This rearrangement joins TRBV27 to TRBJ2-1; TRBD1 matches 8 bases. CDR1 is MNHEY, CDR2 SMNVEV, per germline (reference sequence). The V gene end was trimmed by 8 bases and the J gene end by 4 bases; junction bases not matched to a gene: 10. The CDR3 is 15 amino acids. The CDR3 spells CASGPLGQGYNEQFF. CDR3 nucleotides: TGTGCCAGCGGCCCTTTAGGACAGGGTTACAATGAGCAGTTCTTC.

This chain connects TRBV27 to TRBJ2-7, with 8 bases identical to TRBD2. V dropped 10 bases and J dropped 6; count of bases not matched to a gene: 8. The V gene's germline CDR1 is MNHEY and CDR2 SMNVEV (reference sequence). CDR3 size: 12 residues. CDR3 DNA: TGTGCCACCAGCCCCGGGGGGGGCGAGCAGTACTTC. Its protein product is CATSPGGGEQYF.

The V and J genes are TRBV18 and TRBJ2-7; 8 bases line up with TRBD1. The CDR3 covers 13 residues. V gave up 2 bases and J gave up 5 bases; unmatched junction bases: 2. The germline V gene encodes CDR1 KGHSH and CDR2 LQKENI. The CDR3 here is CASSPGQGDEQYF. The CDR3 DNA is TGTGCCAGCTCACCAGGACAGGGAGACGAGCAGTACTTC.